These 3 T cell receptor beta chains originate from one sample sequenced in a study of shared clonotypes between healthy human individuals. Repertoires were generated with immunoSEQ multiplex PCR, while TCRdb's copy carries only in-frame clones and drops some. The sample records some 2,100,000 clones, approximately 94% being singletons. The sequencing input was naive CD4+ T cells sorted from blood. The subset is: CD45RA+ positively selected. The source of these receptors is a man aged 18-30 years in good health.

The chain recombines TRBV10-2 with TRBJ2-5; D is unclear. V gave up 7 bases and J gave up 0 bases, with 9 bases separating them. CDR3 length: 13 residues. Germline loops: CDR1 WSHSY, CDR2 SAAADI. CDR3 sequence reads: CASIGYDQETQYF. CDR3 coding DNA: TGCGCCAGCATTGGTTACGACCAAGAGACCCAGTACTTC.

This clone was seen once. The chain has TRBV9 and TRBJ2-2; no clear D. CDR1 and CDR2 from the germline V gene are SGDLS and YYNGEE. Between the trimmed V and J ends, which lost 0 bases and 5 bases, there was a span of 8 bases. This CDR3 comprises 14 residues. CDR3 residues: CASSVVFGTGELFF. In nucleotides, the CDR3 is TGTGCCAGCAGCGTAGTTTTTGGGACCGGGGAGCTGTTTTTT.

This chain links TRBV20-1 with TRBJ2-5; D unresolved. V was clipped by 6 bases and J by 0 bases, with 5 bases between them. Germline V gene lookup returns CDR1 DFQATT and CDR2 SNEGSKA (reference sequence). The CDR3 spans 11 residues. The CDR3 region has the DNA TGCAGTGCCGGTGACCAAGAGACCCAGTACTTC. Protein sequence: CSAGDQETQYF.